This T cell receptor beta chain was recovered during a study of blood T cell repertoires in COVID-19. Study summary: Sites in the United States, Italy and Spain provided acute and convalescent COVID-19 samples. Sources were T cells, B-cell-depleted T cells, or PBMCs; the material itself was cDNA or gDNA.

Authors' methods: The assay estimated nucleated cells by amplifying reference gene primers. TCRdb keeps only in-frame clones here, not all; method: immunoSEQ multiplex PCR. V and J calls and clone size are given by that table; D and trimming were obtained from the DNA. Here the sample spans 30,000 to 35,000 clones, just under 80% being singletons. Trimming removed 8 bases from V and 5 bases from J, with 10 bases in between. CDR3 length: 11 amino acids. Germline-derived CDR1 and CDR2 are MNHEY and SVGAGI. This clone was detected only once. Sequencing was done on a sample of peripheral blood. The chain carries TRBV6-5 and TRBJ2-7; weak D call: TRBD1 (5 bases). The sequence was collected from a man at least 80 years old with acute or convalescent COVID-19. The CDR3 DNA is TGTGCCAGCTCAGGGTACGACGAGCAGTACTTC. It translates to CASSGYDEQYF.